This entry is about one T cell receptor (beta chain). Total RNA extracted from each sample amounted to at least 5.5 micrograms. Then a second PCR, running about 7 to 11 cycles, was carried out with a sample-barcoded 5' primer and a J-beta primer mix. Researchers report that each sample yielded at least 3 million CDR3-containing paired-end reads. TCRdb fed the 5' RACE reads into MiXCR, producing one record per CDR3 protein. Of about 900,000 distinct CDR3 sequences in the sample, about 44% were seen once. Germline V gene lookup returns CDR1 SGDLS and CDR2 YYNGEE. The junction had 26 bases not matched to a gene; V was cut back by 2 bases and J by 7 bases. This CDR3 has 20 amino acids. The entry originates in a study of blood T cells in healthy people across ages. In the study overall: About one barcoded beta molecule per two T cells was the capture yield of template switching.

The chain uses TRBV9 and TRBJ1-1, with 7 bases lining up with TRBD1. The specimen was blood. The TCR comes from a man aged 25 to 40 in good health. CDR3 region: CASSVYPSGGGEVIVSEAFF. The CDR3 DNA is TGTGCCAGCAGCGTCTACCCCTCAGGGGGGGGTGAAGTAATAGTCAGTGAAGCTTTCTTT. Combining the CDR3 with reference TRBV9 and TRBJ1-1 gives the whole variable domain DSGVTQTPKHLITATGQRVTLRCSPRSGDLSVYWYQQSLDQGLQFLIQYYNGEERAKGNILERFSAQQFPDLHSELNLSSLELGDSALYFCASSVYPSGGGEVIVSEAFFGQGTRLTVV.